These 30 T cell receptor beta chains were sequenced from one sample in a study of T cells in Graves' hyperthyroidism and ophthalmopathy. RNA transcripts yielded amplified TCR beta CDR3 regions. With the HTBI primer set, the TCR CDR3 went through a first round of RT-PCR. Each CDR3 protein is one row after TCRdb ran MiXCR on the multiplex PCR reads. The sample includes 500,000 to 550,000 distinct CDR3 sequences, under 25% of them seen just once. Sequenced sample: blood. The receptors stem from a man between 18 and 35 years old with Graves' hyperthyroidism.

This chain uses TRBV5-8 with TRBJ1-1; 12 bases are a match to TRBD1. J was trimmed by 7 bases and V by 4 bases; bases with no gene match: 8. The germline V gene has CDR1 SGHTS and CDR2 YDEGEE. This CDR3 region has 15 residues. The CDR3 DNA sequence: TGTGCCAGCAGCCCGGGACAGGGGGCAAGGGATGAAGCTTTCTTT. Encoded protein: CASSPGQGARDEAFF.

This clonotype was seen a few times. This rearrangement joins TRBV20-1 to TRBJ2-5, with D possibly being TRBD2 (6 bases). In germline, CDR1 is DFQATT, CDR2 SNEGSKA (reference sequence). The ends were cut back, 3 bases at V and 5 bases at J, with 16 bases in the middle. The CDR3 covers 14 residues. CDR3 sequence: CSASRGGIQETQYF. CDR3 DNA sequence: TGCAGTGCTAGCCGAGGCGGGATTCAGGAGACCCAGTACTTC.

The rearrangement uses TRBV20-1 and TRBJ2-5; D perhaps matches TRBD1 (6 bases). V gave up 2 bases and J gave up 4 bases, with 11 bases separating them. Germline V CDR1 and CDR2: DFQATT, SNEGSKA (reference sequence). The CDR3 is 13 amino acids. The CDR3 spells CSARITGIETQYF. CDR3 nucleotide sequence: TGCAGTGCTAGAATAACAGGGATAGAGACCCAGTACTTC.

This clonotype was counted between two and nine times. The chain employs TRBV7-2 and TRBJ2-7, with D hard to call. The CDR3 covers 11 residues. Deletions cut 5 bases from V and 7 bases from J, with 9 bases between. Germline CDR1 reads SGHTA; CDR2 reads FQGNSA. CDR3 region: CASSPGWEQYF. Here the CDR3 DNA reads TGTGCCAGCAGCCCGGGTTGGGAGCAGTACTTC.

The table lists this clonotype with many counts. The chain carries TRBV6-1 and TRBJ1-2, with D tentatively TRBD1 (6 bases). V lost 11 bases to trimming and J lost 0 bases, with 10 bases between them. From germline, CDR1 is MNHNS and CDR2 SASEGT. The CDR3 covers 12 residues. CDR3 protein: CAGRTANYGYTF. For the CDR3, the DNA is TGTGCCGGCCGGACAGCTAACTATGGCTACACCTTC.

This clonotype has at least ten counts. The chain carries TRBV6-5 and TRBJ1-5; weak D call: TRBD1 (5 bases). Germline assignment: CDR1 MNHEY and CDR2 SVGAGI. The CDR3 has 15 amino acids. V was clipped by 6 bases and J by 0 bases, with 12 bases between them. CDR3 loop: CASSRDLYSNQPQHF. CDR3 coding DNA: TGTGCCAGCAGCCGGGACCTCTATAGCAATCAGCCCCAGCATTTT.

Regarding this clonotype: With a much larger clone just one base away, this may be a read error. The chain recombines TRBV5-5 with TRBJ1-1, with TRBD1 as a possible D gene (5 bases). This CDR3 is built from 14 residues. The V gene's germline CDR1 is SGHKS and CDR2 YYEKEE (reference sequence). CDR3 protein: CASSAKHPGTEACF. The CDR3, as DNA: TGTGCCAGCAGCGCGAAACATCCCGGGACTGAAGCTTGCTTT.

CDR3 protein: CASSLWGQPNQPQHF. CDR3 in DNA: TGCGCCAGCAGCTTGTGGGGACAGCCCAATCAGCCCCAGCATTTT. The V and J genes are TRBV5-1 and TRBJ1-5; 7 bases are shared with TRBD1. The CDR3 loop spans 15 amino acids. The V gene end was trimmed by 1 base and the J gene end by 3 bases; junction bases not matched to a gene: 4. CDR1 is SGHRS, CDR2 YFSETQ, per germline.

This clonotype was recorded many times. The chain is built from TRBV12-3 or TRBV12-4 and TRBJ1-2; a weak D match, TRBD1 (6 bases). There are 14 residues in the CDR3. The V end lost 6 bases, the J end lost 2 bases, and 13 bases lay between the germline ends. As DNA, the CDR3 is TGTGCCAGCAGCCCGGACAGTGCGAACTATGGCTACACCTTC. Encoded protein: CASSPDSANYGYTF.

This clonotype showed up many times. This rearrangement joins TRBV15 to TRBJ2-2, with 7 bases matching TRBD1. The CDR3 extends over 16 amino acids. In germline, CDR1 is LNHNV, CDR2 YYDKDF (reference sequence). The V gene end was trimmed by 0 bases and the J gene end by 4 bases; junction bases not matched to a gene: 5. CDR3 in amino acids: CATSRERTGATGELFF. The CDR3 nucleotides read TGTGCCACCAGCAGAGAGAGAACAGGGGCCACCGGGGAGCTGTTTTTT.

This clonotype was observed at least ten times. Written as DNA, the CDR3 is TGTGCCAGCAGTGACGGGGCAGAGAACACTGAAGCTTTCTTT. Residues: CASSDGAENTEAFF. The chain is built from TRBV6-4 and TRBJ1-1, with D perhaps matching TRBD1 (5 bases). Germline values: CDR1 MRHNA, CDR2 SNTAGT. The CDR3 contains 14 residues. V lost 2 bases, J lost 1 base, and 8 bases lay in between.

This clonotype was observed a handful of times. The chain carries TRBV28 and TRBJ2-2, with 12 bases fitting TRBD1. The V gene end was trimmed by 4 bases and the J gene end by 7 bases; junction bases not matched to a gene: 7. Germline assignment: CDR1 MDHEN and CDR2 SYDVKM. CDR3 length: 16 amino acids. The CDR3 here is CASSWKGQGAIGELFF. For the CDR3, the DNA is TGTGCCAGCAGTTGGAAGGGACAGGGGGCGATCGGGGAGCTGTTTTTT.

The rearrangement uses TRBV5-4 and TRBJ1-6; maybe TRBD1 (5 bases). V lost 0 bases, J lost 14 bases, and 6 bases lay in between. The CDR3 contains 11 residues. The germline V gene encodes CDR1 SGHNT and CDR2 YYREEE (reference sequence). The CDR3 sequence is CASSLGGALHF. The CDR3 DNA is TGTGCCAGCAGCTTGGGGGGGGCCCTCCACTTT.

This clonotype was seen many times. The rearrangement links TRBV12-3 or TRBV12-4 to TRBJ1-6; 10 nucleotides align to TRBD1. CDR3 length: 14 residues. The trim removed 6 bases at V and 10 bases at J, leaving 6 bases unmatched. CDR3 residues: CASRGTGVGSPLHF. In nucleotides, the CDR3 is TGTGCCAGCAGAGGGACAGGGGTAGGGTCACCCCTCCACTTT.

The J gene is TRBJ2-5, the V gene TRBV5-1; TRBD2 agrees at 7 bases. Germline V CDR1 and CDR2: SGHRS, YFSETQ. Trimming cost V 3 bases and J 2 bases; bases outside gene matches: 13. CDR3 size: 17 residues. The CDR3 loop is CASSWGGGRLRQETQYF. In nucleotides, the CDR3 is TGCGCCAGCAGCTGGGGGGGGGGACGCCTGAGACAAGAGACCCAGTACTTC.

The V gene is TRBV15, the J gene TRBJ2-3; D not resolved. V lost 3 bases to trimming and J lost 6 bases, with 16 bases between them. CDR3 length: 15 amino acids. Germline V gene lookup returns CDR1 LNHNV and CDR2 YYDKDF (reference sequence). CDR3 sequence: CATSSPRESLDTQYF. CDR3 sequence (DNA): TGTGCCACCAGCAGCCCCCGTGAGTCTCTGGATACGCAGTATTTT.

There are many counts of this clonotype. The chain links TRBV14 to TRBJ2-5, with a tentative D call TRBD2 (6 bases). This CDR3 has 15 residues. The V end lost 4 bases, the J end lost 5 bases, and 17 bases lay between the germline ends. The germline CDR1 and CDR2 sequences are SGHDN and FVKESK. CDR3 sequence reads: CASSLLSGVIETQYF. DNA of the CDR3: TGTGCCAGCAGCCTACTTTCGGGAGTCATTGAGACCCAGTACTTC.

On this clonotype: One junction end disagrees with the germline gene, perhaps due to a read error. This chain joins TRBV19 and TRBJ1-1, with D uncertain. Germline loops: CDR1 LNHDA, CDR2 SQIVND (reference sequence). There are 14 residues in the CDR3. The CDR3 DNA reads TGTGCCAGTAGTATAGGAGGAGGGAACACTGAAGCTCTCTTT. It specifies CASSIGGGNTEALF.

This clonotype was picked up many times. The chain has TRBV20-1 and TRBJ2-7; 9 bases align to TRBD1. The CDR3 totals 14 residues. Germline V gene sequence: CDR1 DFQATT, CDR2 SNEGSKA (reference sequence). The junction had 9 bases not matched to a gene; V was cut back by 6 bases and J by 3 bases. The CDR3 loop is CSALTGTGFYEQYF. The CDR3 DNA follows: TGCAGTGCCCTAACCGGGACAGGGTTCTACGAGCAGTACTTC.

This clonotype showed up many times. The J gene is TRBJ1-2, the V gene TRBV11-3; no clear D. The germline V gene encodes CDR1 SGHNT and CDR2 YENEEA. The CDR3 is 15 amino acids. Trimming cost V 1 base and J 2 bases, with 11 bases left between them. The CDR3 bases are TGTGCCAGCAGCTTAGGACGGAGCACAAACTATGGCTACACCTTC. This translates into CASSLGRSTNYGYTF. The entire variable domain, with the rest obtained from reference TRBV11-3 and TRBJ1-2, is as follows: EAGVVQSPRYKIIEKKQPVAFWCNPISGHNTLYWYLQNLGQGPELLIRYENEEAVDDSQLPKDRFSAERLKGVDSTLKIQPAELGDSAVYLCASSLGRSTNYGYTFGSGTRLTVV.

This clonotype was detected many times. J is TRBJ2-5 and V is TRBV7-9; possibly TRBD1 or TRBD2 for D (5 bases each). The CDR3 extends over 15 amino acids. V was trimmed by 4 bases and J by 3 bases, leaving 15 bases between them. Germline loops: CDR1 SEHNR, CDR2 FQNEAQ (reference sequence). The CDR3 DNA follows: TGTGCCAGCAGCTCGCCGGGACGCCAGGAAGAGACCCAGTACTTC. Encoded protein: CASSSPGRQEETQYF. Based on the CDR3 plus reference TRBV7-9 and TRBJ2-5, the full variable domain is DTGVSQNPRHKITKRGQNVTFRCDPISEHNRLYWYRQTLGQGPEFLTYFQNEAQLEKSRLLSDRFSAERPKGSFSTLEIQRTEQGDSAMYLCASSSPGRQEETQYFGPGTRLLVL.

This clonotype was seen a few times. This rearrangement joins TRBV12-3 or TRBV12-4 to TRBJ1-5; 10 nucleotides agree with TRBD1. V dropped 4 bases and J dropped 5; count of bases not matched to a gene: 5. The CDR3 has 15 amino acids. The CDR3 region has the DNA TGTGCCAGCAGTTCCCGGGACAGGGGAGATCAGCCCCAGCATTTT. The encoded protein is CASSSRDRGDQPQHF.

This clonotype has a count of ten or more. The chain employs TRBV12-3 or TRBV12-4 and TRBJ1-1; 8 bases match TRBD1. V gave up 4 bases and J gave up 1 base; unmatched junction bases: 5. This CDR3 contains 15 residues. The CDR3 nucleotides read TGTGCCAGCAGTTCGGACAGGGCCCGGAACACTGAAGCTTTCTTT. Residues: CASSSDRARNTEAFF.

Comment on this clonotype: One junction end does not reproduce the germline sequence, and a read error may be involved. The V call is TRBV7-7, the J call TRBJ2-5, with unresolved D. The CDR3 spans 13 residues. Germline V lookup: CDR1 SSHAT, CDR2 FNYEAQ (reference sequence). In nucleotides, the CDR3 is TGTGCTAGCAGCTTCACAGACGGGGAGACCCAGTACTTC. It is translated as CASSFTDGETQYF.

The table lists this clonotype with many counts. The chain couples TRBV12-3 or TRBV12-4 to TRBJ2-7; D is uncertain. The CDR3 length is 12 residues. V was clipped by 2 bases and J by 5 bases, with 7 bases between them. The CDR3 DNA sequence: TGTGCCAGCAGTTTAAGTCTCGACGAGCAGTACTTC. Protein: CASSLSLDEQYF.

This clonotype has more than one count but fewer than ten. V is TRBV19 and J is TRBJ1-5; TRBD1 matches at 7 bases. J lost 4 bases, V lost 7 bases, and 19 bases had no gene match. CDR1 is LNHDA, CDR2 SQIVND, per germline (reference sequence). The CDR3 has 18 amino acids. The CDR3 DNA is TGTGCCAGTACTCTAGGGGGGCACAGGGGAACTCTAAATCAGCCCCAGCATTTT. Protein product: CASTLGGHRGTLNQPQHF.

V usage is TRBV6-5 and J usage is TRBJ2-7, with TRBD2 identical over 8 bases. After removal of 4 bases from V and 6 bases from J, the junction contained 11 bases not matched to a gene. CDR3 length: 15 residues. Germline V gives CDR1 MNHEY, CDR2 SVGAGI. CDR3 nucleotides: TGTGCCAGCAGTTTTCACGGACTAGCTACCGGCGAGCAGTACTTC. It yields the protein CASSFHGLATGEQYF.

The CDR3 DNA follows: TGTGCCAGCAGTACAGGGGAGGACGAGACCCAGTACTTC. It specifies CASSTGEDETQYF. The chain recombines TRBV12-3 or TRBV12-4 with TRBJ2-5, with a weak D call TRBD1 (7 bases). The V end lost 5 bases, the J end lost 5 bases, and 12 bases lay between the germline ends. This CDR3 contains 13 residues.

This clonotype was picked up one time. The V gene is TRBV28, the J gene TRBJ1-2, with D possibly being TRBD1 (6 bases). Trimming pared 0 bases from V and 8 bases from J, leaving 10 bases between. The CDR3 runs 13 residues. Germline lookup yields CDR1 MDHEN and CDR2 SYDVKM. The CDR3, as DNA: TGTGCCAGCAGTTTATGGGGGGGCCAGGGCTACACCTTC. Protein product: CASSLWGGQGYTF.

This chain joins TRBV5-1 and TRBJ1-5, with D possibly matching TRBD1 (5 bases). Trimming stripped 4 bases from V and 0 bases from J, with 11 bases between. The CDR3 has 15 residues. Looked up from germline, CDR1 is SGHRS and CDR2 is YFSETQ. The CDR3 sequence is CASSPTVNSNQPQHF. The CDR3, as DNA: TGCGCCAGCAGCCCGACAGTGAATAGCAATCAGCCCCAGCATTTT.